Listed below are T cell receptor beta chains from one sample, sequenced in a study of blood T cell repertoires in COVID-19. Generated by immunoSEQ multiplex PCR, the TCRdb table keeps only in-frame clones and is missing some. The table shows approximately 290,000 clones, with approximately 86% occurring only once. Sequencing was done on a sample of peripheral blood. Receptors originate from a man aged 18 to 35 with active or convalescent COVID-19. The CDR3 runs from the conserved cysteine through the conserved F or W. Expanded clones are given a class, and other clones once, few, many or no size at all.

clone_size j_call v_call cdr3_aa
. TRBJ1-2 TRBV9 CASSTGDYGYTF
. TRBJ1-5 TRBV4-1 CASSRTQGERQPQHF
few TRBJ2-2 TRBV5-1 CASSQGQGGELFF
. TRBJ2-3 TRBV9 CASSYASGRSDTQYF
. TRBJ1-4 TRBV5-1 CASSLAPQGTNEKLFF
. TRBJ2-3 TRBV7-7 CASSRGVAGPDTQYF
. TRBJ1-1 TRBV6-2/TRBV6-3 CASSPTGTLAGMNTEAFF
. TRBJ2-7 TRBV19 CASSRRDRGYEQYF
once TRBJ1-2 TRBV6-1 CASSDAGQSSYGYTF
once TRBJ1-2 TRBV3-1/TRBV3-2 CASSQKQGGHGYTF
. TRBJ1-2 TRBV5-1 CASSLGGVNYGYTF
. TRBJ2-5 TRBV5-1 CASSLVTSAGETQYF
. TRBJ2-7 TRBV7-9 CASSYGTTYEQYF
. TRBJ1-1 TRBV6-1 CASSEDGTGNTEAFF
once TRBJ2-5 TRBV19 CASNSAGGDGETQYF
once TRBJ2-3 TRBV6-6 CASSRGLAGGGDTQYF
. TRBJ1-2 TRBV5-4 CASSSSGANYGYTF
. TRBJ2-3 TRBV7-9 CASSARQGAPPDTQYF
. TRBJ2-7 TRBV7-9 CASSTDSLYEQYF
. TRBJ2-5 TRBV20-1 CSANRQETQYF
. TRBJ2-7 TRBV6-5 CASNPEGSLTSEQYF
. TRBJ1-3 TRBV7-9 CASSLRQTTTGNTIYF
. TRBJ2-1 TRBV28 CASSSWGAGETNEQFF
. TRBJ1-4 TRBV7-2 CASSFLTGGAGKLFF
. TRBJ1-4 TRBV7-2 CASSLDSGPGSELFF
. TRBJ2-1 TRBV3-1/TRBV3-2 CASSQSSGYNEQFF
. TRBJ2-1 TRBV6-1 CASSEGGRINEQFF
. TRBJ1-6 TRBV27 CASARRNLRDSPLHF
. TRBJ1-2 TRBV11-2 CASSLEGRANYGYTF